This TCR beta chain was observed in a study of T-cell reconstitution after alpha-beta-depleted transplantation in children. This clonotype has a count of ten or more. Germline CDR1 is SQVTM and CDR2 is ANQGSEA. The CDR3 loop spans 16 amino acids. V gave up 0 bases and J gave up 2 bases; unmatched junction bases: 6. Unique molecular identifiers were incorporated into the prepared TCRbeta library. TCRdb re-analysed the PCR reads in MiXCR, keeping a single row per CDR3 protein. The sample yields hundreds of thousands of distinct CDR3 sequences, approximately 17% seen once. The sequence was obtained from a human donor who donated a stem cell graft to a child with acute myeloid leukemia. This chain joins TRBV29-1 and TRBJ2-2; TRBD1 matches 7 bases. Sequenced here: PBMCs from the stem cell graft donor, sampled from the stem cell graft. CDR3 nucleotides: TGCAGCGTTGAAGATGGTACAGGGGTAAACACCGGGGAGCTGTTTTTT. Translation gives CSVEDGTGVNTGELFF.